The entry below describes one TCR beta chain. Its specificity is not known. These data are taken from a study of CD8 T cells in ankylosing spondylitis. Study-level findings and limits: There was a TCR beta motif, made of several highly homologous variants, that appeared characteristic of ankylosing spondylitis blood.

The V gene lost 5 bases and the J gene lost 5 bases, with 15 bases spanning the gap. The germline CDR1 and CDR2 sequences are DFQATT and SNEGSKA (reference sequence). The CDR3 extends over 13 amino acids. TCRdb re-called the 5' RACE reads through MiXCR, storing one row per CDR3 protein. The table lists some 800,000 distinct CDR3 sequences, 12% of them singletons, with less than 0.65% in the top ten. The receptor was isolated from a male donor with ankylosing spondylitis. The sample was blood, either unsorted or a sorted T cell fraction (not recorded which). The chain is built from TRBV20-1 and TRBJ1-1; perhaps TRBD1 as D (6 bases). The CDR3 sequence is CSAFARGGTEAFF. The CDR3 DNA sequence: TGCAGTGCTTTTGCCAGGGGAGGGACTGAAGCTTTCTTT.